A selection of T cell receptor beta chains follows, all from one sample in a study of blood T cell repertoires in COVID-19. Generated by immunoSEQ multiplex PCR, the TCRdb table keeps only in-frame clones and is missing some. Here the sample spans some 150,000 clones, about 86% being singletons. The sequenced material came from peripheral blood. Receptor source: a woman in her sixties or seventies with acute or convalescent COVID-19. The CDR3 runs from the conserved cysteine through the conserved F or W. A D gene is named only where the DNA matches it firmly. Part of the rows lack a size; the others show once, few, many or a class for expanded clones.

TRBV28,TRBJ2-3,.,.,TGTGCCAGTGGACTAACTGGCACAGATACGCAGTATTTT,CASGLTGTDTQYF
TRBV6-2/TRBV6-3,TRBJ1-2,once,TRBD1,TGTGCCAGCAGCCGTGACAGGGGGAATGGCTACACCTTC,CASSRDRGNGYTF
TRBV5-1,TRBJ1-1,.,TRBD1,TGCGCCAGCAGCTTGAGACAGGGGAACACTGAAGCTTTCTTT,CASSLRQGNTEAFF
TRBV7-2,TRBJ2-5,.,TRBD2,TGTGCCAGCAGCTTAGGATGGACTAGCGGAAAAGAGACCCAGTACTTC,CASSLGWTSGKETQYF
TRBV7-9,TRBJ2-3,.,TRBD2,TGTGCCAGCAGCCCGGCGGGGGGGCAGACAGATACGCAGTATTTT,CASSPAGGQTDTQYF
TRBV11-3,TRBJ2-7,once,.,TGTGCCAGCACCATTTCCATCTACCACGAGCAGTACTTC,CASTISIYHEQYF
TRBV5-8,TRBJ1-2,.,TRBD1,TGTGCCAGCAGCGTCGGGACAGGGCATGGCTACACCTTC,CASSVGTGHGYTF
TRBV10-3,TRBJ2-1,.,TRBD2,TGTGCCATCAGCCGCGGGACTAGCGGGGGGCAGTTCTTC,CAISRGTSGGQFF
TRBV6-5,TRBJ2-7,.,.,TGTGCCAGCAGTCCAGGGGGGAGCTCCTACGAGCAGTACTTC,CASSPGGSSYEQYF
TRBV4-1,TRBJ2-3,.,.,TGCGCCAGCAGCCATCCGGATGGGGCGGAAACAGATACGCAGTATTTT,CASSHPDGAETDTQYF
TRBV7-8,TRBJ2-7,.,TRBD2,TGTGCCAGCAGCTTAGCCGGACTAGCGGGGGCCTACGAGCAGTACTTC,CASSLAGLAGAYEQYF
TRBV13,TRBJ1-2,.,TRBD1,TGTGCCAGCAGCTTACGTACCCGGGGGACAGCCGGCTATGGCTACACCTTC,CASSLRTRGTAGYGYTF
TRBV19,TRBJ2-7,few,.,TGTGCCAGTAGTATCCAGGAAACTTACGAGCAGTACTTC,CASSIQETYEQYF
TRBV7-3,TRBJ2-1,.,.,TGTGCCAGCAGCTTAAGGGGCAGGCAGCAGTTCTTC,CASSLRGRQQFF
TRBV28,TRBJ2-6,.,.,TGTGCCAGCAGCGCCAGGGGGGCGATCTCTGGGGCCAACGTCCTGACTTTC,CASSARGAISGANVLTF
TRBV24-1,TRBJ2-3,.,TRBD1,TGTGCCACCAGTGATCGAGGACAGGTCACAGATACGCAGTATTTT,CATSDRGQVTDTQYF
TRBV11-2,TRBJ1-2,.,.,TGTGCCAGCAGCCCCTTGGACAGCCGGCATGGCTACACCTTC,CASSPLDSRHGYTF
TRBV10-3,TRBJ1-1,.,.,TGTGCCATCAGGCCCGACAAGAACACTGAAGCTTTCTTT,CAIRPDKNTEAFF
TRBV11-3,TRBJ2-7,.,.,TGTGCCAGCAGTTTAGCCCTCGGAGACTACGAGCAGTACTTC,CASSLALGDYEQYF
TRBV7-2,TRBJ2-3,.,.,TGTGCCAGCAGCTTAGCGGGCGCGAACTCAGATACGCAGTATTTT,CASSLAGANSDTQYF
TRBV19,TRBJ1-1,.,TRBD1,TGTGCCAGTAGTACACAGGGGGCATCGTCTGAAGCTTTCTTT,CASSTQGASSEAFF
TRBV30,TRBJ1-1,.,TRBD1,TGTGCCTGGACCGAATTTGGGGACAGGGGCAACACTGAAGCTTTCTTT,CAWTEFGDRGNTEAFF
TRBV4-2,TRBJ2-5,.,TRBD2,TGTGCCAGCAGCCAAGGCGGGGGGGCCGGGGAGACCCAGTACTTC,CASSQGGGAGETQYF
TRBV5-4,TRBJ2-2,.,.,TGTGCCAGCAGCTTGGATATAGCCTCGTTCGGGGAGCTGTTTTTT,CASSLDIASFGELFF
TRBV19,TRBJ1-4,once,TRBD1,TGTGCCAGTCGGGACAGGGGGCGCGGGGAAAAACTGTTTTTT,CASRDRGRGEKLFF
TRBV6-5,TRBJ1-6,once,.,TGTGCCAGCAGTTACTCGCCAGGGTGGACACATTCACCCCTCCACTTT,CASSYSPGWTHSPLHF
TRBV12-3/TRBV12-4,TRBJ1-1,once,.,TGTGCCAGCAGTCTCCGGGGGGGGGCTGAAGCTTTCTTT,CASSLRGGAEAFF
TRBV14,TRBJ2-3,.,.,TGTGCCAGCAGCCGCCTTTTTTCCGGGGGGCAAAGCACAGATACGCAGTATTTT,CASSRLFSGGQSTDTQYF
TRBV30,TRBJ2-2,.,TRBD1,TGTGCCTGGTCCCGACAGGGTGGAAACACCGGGGAGCTGTTTTTT,CAWSRQGGNTGELFF
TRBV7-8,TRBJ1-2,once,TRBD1,TGTGCCAGCAGCCAGAACGGACAGGGGAGAGGTGGCTACACCTTC,CASSQNGQGRGGYTF
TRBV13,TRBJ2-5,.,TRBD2,TGTGCCAGCAGGGATAGCGGGGGGGCAGGAGAGACCCAGTACTTC,CASRDSGGAGETQYF
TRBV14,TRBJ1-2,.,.,TGTGCCAGCAGCCAAGCAGGAAACTATGGCTACACCTTC,CASSQAGNYGYTF
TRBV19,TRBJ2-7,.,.,TGTGCCAGTAGGAGCGACCCGGCGGCCTACGAGCAGTACTTC,CASRSDPAAYEQYF
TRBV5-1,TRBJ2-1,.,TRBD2,TGCGCCAGCAGCTTGCAACTAGCGGGGGGGCTAAGTCGGGATGAGCAGTTCTTC,CASSLQLAGGLSRDEQFF
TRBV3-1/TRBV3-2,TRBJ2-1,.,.,TGTGCCAGCAGCCAAGGTCGGGGGAGCAATGAGCAGTTCTTC,CASSQGRGSNEQFF
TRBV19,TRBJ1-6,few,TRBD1,TGTGCCAGTAGTCCGACGACAGGGTTTCGGAATTCACCCCTCCACTTT,CASSPTTGFRNSPLHF
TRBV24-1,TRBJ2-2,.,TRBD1,TGTGCCACCAGTGTACGGACAGGGTCCCCCGGGGAGCTGTTTTTT,CATSVRTGSPGELFF
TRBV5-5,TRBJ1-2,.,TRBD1,TGTGCCAGCGGGGACAGGAGATCAAACTATGGCTACACCTTC,CASGDRRSNYGYTF
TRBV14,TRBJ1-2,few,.,TGTGCCAGCAGCCAAGGAACTTTTGGCTACACCTTC,CASSQGTFGYTF
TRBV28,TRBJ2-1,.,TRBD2,TGTGCCAGCAGACTAACAGGACTAGCGGGTTACAATGAGCAGTTCTTC,CASRLTGLAGYNEQFF
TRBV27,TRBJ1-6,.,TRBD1,TGTGCCAGCAGTTCATGGACAGGGGGCTATAATTCACCCCTCCACTTT,CASSSWTGGYNSPLHF
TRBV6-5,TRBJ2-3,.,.,TGTGCCAGCAGTCTTACAGATACGCAGTATTTT,CASSLTDTQYF
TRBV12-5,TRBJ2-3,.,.,TGTGTTCCCGGAGGGTTATTCACAGATACGCAGTATTTT,CVPGGLFTDTQYF
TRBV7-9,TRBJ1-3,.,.,TGTGCCAGCAGCTTAGCTGAGGGAGGAAACACCATATATTTT,CASSLAEGGNTIYF
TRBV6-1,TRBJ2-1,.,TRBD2,TGTGCCAGCAGTGAAGTAGCGGGGGGGTTCGGGTCCTACAATGAGCAGTTCTTC,CASSEVAGGFGSYNEQFF
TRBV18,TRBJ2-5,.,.,TGTGCCAGCTCACCCCTAGCGTTGGAGACCCAGTACTTC,CASSPLALETQYF
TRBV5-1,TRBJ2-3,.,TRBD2,TGCGCCCGCAGCTTGGGGGTTGCGGGGGGCCATGCAGATACGCAGTATTTT,CARSLGVAGGHADTQYF
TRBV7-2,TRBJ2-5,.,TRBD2,TGTGCCAGCAGCTCCCACACCGGGACTATCCAAGAGACCCAGTACTTC,CASSSHTGTIQETQYF
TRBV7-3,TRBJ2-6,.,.,TGTGCCAGTCGGGTGACCGGGGCCAACGTCCTGACTTTC,CASRVTGANVLTF
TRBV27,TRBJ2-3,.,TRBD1,TGTGCCAGCAGAAGCCTACAGGGGTTGGGAGATACGCAGTATTTT,CASRSLQGLGDTQYF
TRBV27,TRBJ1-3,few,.,TGTGCCAGCAGTACAGGGAGCTCTGGAAACACCATATATTTT,CASSTGSSGNTIYF
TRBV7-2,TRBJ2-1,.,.,TGTGCCAGCAGCTTAGTAATAGCAGGGGAGCAGTTCTTC,CASSLVIAGEQFF